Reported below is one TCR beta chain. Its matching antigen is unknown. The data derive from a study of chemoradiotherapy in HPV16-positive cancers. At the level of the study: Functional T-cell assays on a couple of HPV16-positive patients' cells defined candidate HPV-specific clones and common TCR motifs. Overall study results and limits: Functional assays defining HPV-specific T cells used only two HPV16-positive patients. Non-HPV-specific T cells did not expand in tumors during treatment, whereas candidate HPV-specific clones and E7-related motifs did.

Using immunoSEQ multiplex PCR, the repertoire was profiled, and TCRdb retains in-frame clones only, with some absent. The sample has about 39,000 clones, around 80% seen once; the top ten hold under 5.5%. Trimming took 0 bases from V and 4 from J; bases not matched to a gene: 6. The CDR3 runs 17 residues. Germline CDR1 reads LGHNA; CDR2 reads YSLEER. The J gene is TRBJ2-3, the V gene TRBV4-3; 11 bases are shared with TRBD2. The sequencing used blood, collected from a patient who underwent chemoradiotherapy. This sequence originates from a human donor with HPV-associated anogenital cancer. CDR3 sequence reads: CASSQDVAGGISDTQYF. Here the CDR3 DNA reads TGCGCCAGCAGCCAAGATGTAGCGGGGGGGATCTCAGATACGCAGTATTTT.